One sample yielded the 17 T cell receptor beta chains listed below, sequenced in a study of blood T cell repertoires in COVID-19. Generated by immunoSEQ multiplex PCR, the TCRdb table keeps only in-frame clones and is missing some. This table has about 200,000 clones, about three quarters appearing once. The source material was peripheral blood. The receptors stem from a woman of 80 years or more with active or convalescent COVID-19.

This rearrangement joins TRBV12-3 or TRBV12-4 to TRBJ1-3; the match to TRBD1 covers 7 bases. This CDR3 region has 12 residues. V trimming: 8 bases; J trimming: 3 bases; junction bases outside the gene matches: 1. The CDR3: CASGTDGNTIYF. The DNA for the CDR3 is TGTGCCAGCGGGACAGATGGAAACACCATATATTTT.

The J gene is TRBJ1-6, the V gene TRBV6-1, with TRBD1 matching over 7 bases. The germline gives CDR1 MNHNS, CDR2 SASEGT. V lost 4 bases and J lost 0; bases outside the gene matches: 9. The length of the CDR3 is 18 residues. This chain's CDR3 is CASSVGTGASSYNSPLHF. The CDR3 nucleotides are TGTGCCAGCAGTGTGGGAACAGGGGCAAGCTCCTATAATTCACCCCTCCACTTT.

The rearrangement links TRBV30 to TRBJ1-4, with D hard to call. The CDR3 has 13 amino acids. The germline CDR1 and CDR2 sequences are GTSNPN and SVGIG (reference sequence). V lost 0 bases and J 5 bases, leaving 7 bases between the germline ends. The CDR3, as DNA: TGTGCCTGGAGTGTACTAGCGAATGAAAAACTGTTTTTT. It encodes CAWSVLANEKLFF.

V and J are TRBV14 and TRBJ1-1, with D perhaps TRBD1 (6 bases). This CDR3 comprises 16 residues. Germline V gene data show CDR1 as SGHDN and CDR2 as FVKESK. V lost 1 base, J lost 4 bases, and 16 bases lay in between. The CDR3 loop reads CASSQGYSGVITEAFF. The CDR3 DNA sequence: TGTGCCAGCAGCCAAGGCTATTCAGGGGTGATCACTGAAGCTTTCTTT. The whole variable domain, filled in from reference TRBV14 and TRBJ1-1, reads EAGVTQFPSHSVIEKGQTVTLRCDPISGHDNLYWYRRVMGKEIKFLLHFVKESKQDESGMPNNRFLAERTGGTYSTLKVQPAELEDSGVYFCASSQGYSGVITEAFFGQGTRLTVV.

On this clone: A junction end diverges from the germline sequence, so it may reflect a read error. The chain has TRBV28 and TRBJ2-1, with 8 bases aligning to TRBD2. Germline V gene lookup returns CDR1 MDHEN and CDR2 SYDVKM. CDR3 size: 16 residues. CDR3 bases: TGTGCCAGCAGTTTGGGGCATGCGGGGGGCCTCTCTTTCAGGATCTTC. Residues: CASSLGHAGGLSFRIF.

The chain uses TRBV16 and TRBJ1-6; D not certain. The V gene lost 0 bases and the J gene lost 9 bases, with 18 bases spanning the gap. The length of the CDR3 is 17 residues. The V gene's germline CDR1 is KGHSY and CDR2 FQNENV. The CDR3 spells CASSQSARGATSSPLHF. The CDR3 nucleotides are TGTGCCAGCAGCCAATCGGCGCGGGGAGCGACGAGTTCACCCCTCCACTTT.

The CDR3 nucleotides read TGCGCCAGCAGCCAAGATTTACGGGGGAGCGCCTACGAGCAGTACTTC. As protein: CASSQDLRGSAYEQYF. This chain connects TRBV4-3 to TRBJ2-7, with D perhaps TRBD2 (6 bases). V was clipped by 0 bases and J by 2 bases, with 14 bases between them. The CDR3 runs to 16 residues. The germline V gene has CDR1 LGHNA and CDR2 YSLEER.

This chain joins TRBV29-1 and TRBJ1-1, with D possibly matching TRBD1 (6 bases). V was cut by 5 bases and J by 1 base, with 11 bases left in between. The CDR3 spans 13 residues. CDR1 and CDR2 from the germline V gene are SQVTM and ANQGSEA. The chain's CDR3 is CSVPDRRNTEAFF. The CDR3, as DNA: TGCAGCGTTCCTGACAGGCGGAACACTGAAGCTTTCTTT.

This clone was seen only once. This chain links TRBV2 with TRBJ1-2; 9 positions match TRBD1. CDR1 is SNHLY, CDR2 FYNNEI, per germline. The CDR3 totals 14 residues. The trim removed 8 bases at V and 4 bases at J, leaving 8 bases unmatched. In DNA form, the CDR3 reads TGTGCCAGCGGCAGGGACAGGGAGGTCTATGGCTACACCTTC. Its protein product is CASGRDREVYGYTF.

The sample holds a few counts of this clone. The genes are TRBV15 and TRBJ1-3; 7 bases align to TRBD1. The CDR3 totals 18 residues. In germline, CDR1 is LNHNV, CDR2 YYDKDF (reference sequence). V shed 3 bases and J 4 bases; nucleotides not matched to a gene: 15. CDR3 DNA sequence: TGTGCCACCAGCAGGTCATTGAACAGGGGCCCTACAGGAAACACCATATATTTT. It translates to CATSRSLNRGPTGNTIYF.

CDR3 sequence: CAIDWETQYF. CDR3 DNA: TGTGCCATTGACTGGGAGACCCAGTACTTC. This chain joins TRBV21-1 and TRBJ2-5; the table's D call, TRBD2, was not checked against the DNA. TRBV21-1 is reported as a pseudogene. The CDR3 is made up of 10 amino acids.

This clone was counted once. This chain uses TRBV9 with TRBJ2-2; possible D gene TRBD1, 5 bases. CDR1 and CDR2 (germline): SGDLS, YYNGEE. CDR3 length: 14 residues. The ends were cut back, 3 bases at V and 1 base at J, with 7 bases in the middle. CDR3 nucleotide sequence: TGTGCCAGCAGCGGAACAGGGAACACCGGGGAGCTGTTTTTT. The encoded protein is CASSGTGNTGELFF. The whole variable domain, remainder taken from reference TRBV9 and TRBJ2-2, is DSGVTQTPKHLITATGQRVTLRCSPRSGDLSVYWYQQSLDQGLQFLIQYYNGEERAKGNILERFSAQQFPDLHSELNLSSLELGDSALYFCASSGTGNTGELFFGEGSRLTVL.

The J gene is TRBJ1-2, the V gene TRBV30; D perhaps matches TRBD1 (5 bases). V was cut by 3 bases and J by 4 bases, with 24 bases left in between. Germline CDR1 and CDR2: GTSNPN and SVGIG (reference sequence). The CDR3 sequence is 17 residues long. DNA for the CDR3: TGTGCCTGGAGGGCCCGCGGGGTCGGGGCTTGGAGCTATGGCTACACCTTC. Residues: CAWRARGVGAWSYGYTF. The full variable domain, with the rest looked up from reference TRBV30 and TRBJ1-2, is SQTIHQWPATLVQPVGSPLSLECTVEGTSNPNLYWYRQAAGRGLQLLFYSVGIGQISSEVPQNLSASRPQDRQFILSSKKLLLSDSGFYLCAWRARGVGAWSYGYTFGSGTRLTVV.

The chain has TRBV5-4 and TRBJ2-2; 8 nucleotides line up with TRBD1. CDR3 length equals 16 residues. The junction had 9 bases not matched to a gene; V was cut back by 3 bases and J by 5 bases. Germline V lookup: CDR1 SGHNT, CDR2 YYREEE (reference sequence). The DNA for the CDR3 is TGTGCCAGCAGCTCTACCGGCAGGGGGCAAACCGGGGAGCTGTTTTTT. It specifies CASSSTGRGQTGELFF.

The rearrangement joins TRBV9 to TRBJ1-1, with 11 bases aligning to TRBD1. Trimming took 0 bases from V and 4 from J; bases not matched to a gene: 2. Looked up from germline, CDR1 is SGDLS and CDR2 is YYNGEE. The CDR3 loop spans 15 amino acids. The CDR3, as DNA: TGTGCCAGCAGCGTAGACGGGACAGGGGGCACTGAAGCTTTCTTT. Amino acids: CASSVDGTGGTEAFF. Together with reference TRBV9 and TRBJ1-1, the CDR3 gives the full variable domain: DSGVTQTPKHLITATGQRVTLRCSPRSGDLSVYWYQQSLDQGLQFLIQYYNGEERAKGNILERFSAQQFPDLHSELNLSSLELGDSALYFCASSVDGTGGTEAFFGQGTRLTVV.

The chain uses TRBV7-9 and TRBJ2-3, with 9 bases fitting TRBD2. CDR3 size: 15 residues. Germline loops: CDR1 SEHNR, CDR2 FQNEAQ (reference sequence). After removal of 4 bases from V and 2 bases from J, the junction contained 4 bases not matched to a gene. CDR3 sequence reads: CASSSGGGATDTQYF. The CDR3 DNA reads TGTGCCAGCAGCTCGGGCGGGGGGGCCACAGATACGCAGTATTTT.

The V gene is TRBV7-6, the J gene TRBJ2-1; 13 bases match TRBD2. This CDR3 is 14 amino acids long. V was clipped by 3 bases and J by 9 bases; unmatched bases: 2. Germline V lookup: CDR1 SGHVS, CDR2 FNYEAQ. CDR3 in amino acids: CASSLTSGGSEQFF. CDR3 DNA sequence: TGTGCCAGCAGCTTGACTAGCGGGGGGAGTGAGCAGTTCTTC.